These T cell receptor beta chains were read from a single sample in a study of cytomegalovirus exposure and HLA in healthy donors. TCRdb's copy holds only in-frame clones and misses some; the assay was immunoSEQ multiplex PCR. The sample comprises around 150,000 clones, roughly 77% of which are singletons, and under 5.5% rests with the top ten. The sample taken for sequencing was PBMCs. Receptors originate from a man aged 30 to 45 in good health. CDR3s include the opening cysteine and the closing phenylalanine or tryptophan. Each record gives: CDR3 DNA, CDR3 protein, D gene, clone size, J gene, V gene. D genes are given only for firm matches. Clone size is not always given. Where it is, it says once, few, many or a class for expanded clones.

DNA: TGTGCCAGCAGTTTACTAGGGGGCACCGGGGAGCTGTTTTTT
CDR3: CASSLLGGTGELFF
D: .
size: .
J: TRBJ2-2
V: TRBV27

DNA: TGTGCCACCAGCAGAGATCGAGGACAGGGTTGGGAAAAACTGTTTTTT
CDR3: CATSRDRGQGWEKLFF
D: TRBD1
size: few
J: TRBJ1-4
V: TRBV15

DNA: TGTGCCAGCAGCTTAGCTCGGTCCACAGATACGCAGTATTTT
CDR3: CASSLARSTDTQYF
D: .
size: .
J: TRBJ2-3
V: TRBV11-3

DNA: TGTGCCAGCAGCTACGGGACAGGGACAAGGAGAAAACTGTTTTTT
CDR3: CASSYGTGTRRKLFF
D: TRBD1
size: .
J: TRBJ1-4
V: TRBV13

DNA: TGTGCCTTAAATTGGGGCCGAGGTAGCACAGATACGCAGTATTTT
CDR3: CALNWGRGSTDTQYF
D: .
size: .
J: TRBJ2-3
V: TRBV30

DNA: TGTGCCAGCAGCTCGCGGACTAGCGGGGCCCCTCAGCAAGAGACCCAGTACTTC
CDR3: CASSSRTSGAPQQETQYF
D: TRBD2
size: .
J: TRBJ2-5
V: TRBV11-2

DNA: TGTGCCAGCAGTGATCTCAGGGGGAATAATGAAAAACTGTTTTTT
CDR3: CASSDLRGNNEKLFF
D: TRBD1
size: .
J: TRBJ1-4
V: TRBV6-1

DNA: TGTGCCAGCTCACCGCAAGGGACAGGGATGAACACTGAAGCTTTCTTT
CDR3: CASSPQGTGMNTEAFF
D: TRBD1
size: .
J: TRBJ1-1
V: TRBV18

DNA: TGTGCCAGTAGTATTCCCGGACTAGCGGGATCAACCGGGGAGCTGTTTTTT
CDR3: CASSIPGLAGSTGELFF
D: TRBD2
size: .
J: TRBJ2-2
V: TRBV19

DNA: TGTGCCAGCAGCTTAACGTCAGGGGGCTTGGAGACCCAGTACTTC
CDR3: CASSLTSGGLETQYF
D: TRBD1
size: once
J: TRBJ2-5
V: TRBV7-3

DNA: TGTGCCAGCAGCTTGCCGGGGAACTACGAGCAGTACTTC
CDR3: CASSLPGNYEQYF
D: .
size: .
J: TRBJ2-7
V: TRBV13